This T cell receptor beta chain originates from a study of response to subunit inactivated influenza vaccine (dated by TCRdb to about 2018). Looking at the study overall: To follow how T cells responded to a trivalent subunit inactivated influenza vaccine, the researchers relied on deep quantitative profiling of the T cell receptor repertoire.

The full study reports these points: It was suggested by the authors that each seasonal influenza vaccination may recruit only a limited number of new T cells.

Trimming removed 2 bases from V and 0 bases from J, leaving 11 bases between the germline ends. The CDR3 goes from the cysteine to the phenylalanine over 15 residues. Here the CDR3 DNA is all that survives: 45 bases in frame from base 1. CDR1 and CDR2, per the germline V gene, are SGHRS and YFSETQ. The library was made by RT-PCR. The data were produced on an Illumina HiSeq 2500. TCRdb passed the public sequencing reads through fastp at Q25 and MiXCR, retaining productive beta sequences. Rows with a matching CDR3 protein are joined into one entry that keeps the most common DNA and genes. This sample is represented by hundreds of thousands of distinct CDR3 sequences; roughly 23% of them were singletons. In total, the top ten clones hold 1.5% to 2% of the sample. Remarks on this clonotype: Its recognized antigen is unknown. Base qualities are not provided; no much larger clone lies one nucleotide away.

The V and J genes are TRBV5-1 and TRBJ2-5; matching of 6 bases hints at TRBD1 as the D gene. This receptor was taken from a man aged 50-59 years who received an inactivated influenza vaccine. Donor details come from another sample of the same person, matched by shared clones. The sample consisted of CD4+ T cells sorted from PBMCs, taken around 5 days after vaccination. The CDR3 reads as follows: CASSFDRRYQETQYF. The DNA is as follows: TGCGCCAGCAGCTTCGACAGGCGGTACCAAGAGACCCAGTACTTC.